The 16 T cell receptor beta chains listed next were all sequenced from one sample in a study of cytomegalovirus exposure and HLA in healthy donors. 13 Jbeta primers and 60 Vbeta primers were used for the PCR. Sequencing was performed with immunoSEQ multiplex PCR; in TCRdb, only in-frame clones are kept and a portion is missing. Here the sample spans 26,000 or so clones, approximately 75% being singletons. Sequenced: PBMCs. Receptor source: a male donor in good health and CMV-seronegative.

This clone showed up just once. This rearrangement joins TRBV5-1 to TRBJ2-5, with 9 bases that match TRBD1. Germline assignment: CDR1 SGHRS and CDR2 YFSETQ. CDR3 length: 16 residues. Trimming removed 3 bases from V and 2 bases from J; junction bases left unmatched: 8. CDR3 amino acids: CASSSPGQGGQETQYF. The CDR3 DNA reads TGCGCCAGCAGCTCCCCGGGACAGGGTGGGCAAGAGACCCAGTACTTC. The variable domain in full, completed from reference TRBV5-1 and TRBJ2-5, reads KAGVTQTPRYLIKTRGQQVTLSCSPISGHRSVSWYQQTPGQGLQFLFEYFSETQRNKGNFPGRFSGRQFSNSRSEMNVSTLELGDSALYLCASSSPGQGGQETQYFGPGTRLLVL.

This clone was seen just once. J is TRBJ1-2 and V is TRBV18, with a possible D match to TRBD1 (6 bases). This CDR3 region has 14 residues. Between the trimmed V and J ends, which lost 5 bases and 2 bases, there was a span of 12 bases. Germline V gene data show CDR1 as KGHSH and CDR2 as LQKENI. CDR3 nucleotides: TGTGCCAGCTCAAGGGACACCTCAAACTATGGCTACACCTTC. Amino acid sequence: CASSRDTSNYGYTF.

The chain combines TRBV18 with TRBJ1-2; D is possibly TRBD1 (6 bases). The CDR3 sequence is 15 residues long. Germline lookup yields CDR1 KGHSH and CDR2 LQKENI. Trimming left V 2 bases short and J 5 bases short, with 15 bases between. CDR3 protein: CASSPSAGTPYGYTF. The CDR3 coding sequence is TGTGCCAGCTCACCATCCGCCGGGACACCTTATGGCTACACCTTC.

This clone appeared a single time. The CDR3 sequence is CASSYERDRGSYEQYF. The CDR3 nucleotides are TGTGCCAGCAGTTACGAGAGGGACAGGGGGTCCTACGAGCAGTACTTC. This chain joins TRBV6-5 and TRBJ2-5, with 11 nucleotides matching TRBD1. Judging by the DNA end, TRBJ2-7 fits better; the J call may be wrong. The CDR3 runs to 16 residues. Germline V gene data show CDR1 as MNHEY and CDR2 as SVGAGI.

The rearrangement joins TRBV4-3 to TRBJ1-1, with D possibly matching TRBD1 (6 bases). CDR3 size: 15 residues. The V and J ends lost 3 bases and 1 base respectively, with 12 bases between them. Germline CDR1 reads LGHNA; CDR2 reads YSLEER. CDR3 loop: CASSQRGTRNTEAFF. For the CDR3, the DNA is TGCGCCAGCAGCCAGAGGGGGACGAGGAACACTGAAGCTTTCTTT.

CDR3 nucleotides: TGTGCCAGCAGCTTAGGGAGGGATAAGAGCACAGATACGCAGTATTTT. Protein sequence: CASSLGRDKSTDTQYF. V usage is TRBV7-3 and J usage is TRBJ2-3, with 7 bases that match TRBD2. The CDR3 loop spans 16 amino acids. The trim removed 2 bases at V and 0 bases at J, leaving 5 bases unmatched. Germline lookup yields CDR1 SGHTA and CDR2 FQGTGA.

This CDR3 reads CASSLRTGAGEKLFF. CDR3 coding DNA: TGTGCCAGCAGTTTGAGGACAGGGGCAGGCGAAAAACTGTTTTTT. The chain recombines TRBV28 with TRBJ1-4, with 9 positions matching TRBD1. Germline V gives CDR1 MDHEN, CDR2 SYDVKM. V shed 3 bases, J shed 8 bases, and the junction held 7 bases outside the gene matches. The CDR3 extends over 15 amino acids. The full variable domain, rest sourced from reference TRBV28 and TRBJ1-4, is DVKVTQSSRYLVKRTGEKVFLECVQDMDHENMFWYRQDPGLGLRLIYFSYDVKMKEKGDIPEGYSVSREKKERFSLILESASTNQTSMYLCASSLRTGAGEKLFFGSGTQLSVL.

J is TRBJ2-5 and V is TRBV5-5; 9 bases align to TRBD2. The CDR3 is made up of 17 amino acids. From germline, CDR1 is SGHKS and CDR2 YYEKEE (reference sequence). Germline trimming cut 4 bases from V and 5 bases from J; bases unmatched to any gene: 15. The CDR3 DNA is TGTGCCAGCAGCCAGTCGGAGGGGGGACTAGCAGGGGAGACCCAGTACTTC. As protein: CASSQSEGGLAGETQYF.

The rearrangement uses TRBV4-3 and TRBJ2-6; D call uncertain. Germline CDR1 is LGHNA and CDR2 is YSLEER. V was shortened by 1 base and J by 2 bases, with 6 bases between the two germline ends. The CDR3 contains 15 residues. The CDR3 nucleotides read TGCGCCAGCAGCCAAGTTTCTGCTGGGGCCAACGTCCTGACTTTC. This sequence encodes CASSQVSAGANVLTF.

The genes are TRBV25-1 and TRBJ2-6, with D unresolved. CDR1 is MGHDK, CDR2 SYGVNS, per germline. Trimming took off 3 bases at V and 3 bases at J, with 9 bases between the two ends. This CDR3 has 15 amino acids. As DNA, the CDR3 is TGTGCCAGCAGTGATTCTCCAGATGGGGCCAACGTCCTGACTTTC. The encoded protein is CASSDSPDGANVLTF.

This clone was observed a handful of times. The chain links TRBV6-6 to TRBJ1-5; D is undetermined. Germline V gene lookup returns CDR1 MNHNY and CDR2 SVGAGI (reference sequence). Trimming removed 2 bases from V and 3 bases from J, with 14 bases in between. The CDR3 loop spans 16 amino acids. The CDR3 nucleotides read TGTGCCAGCAGTTACCGTCGGCAGACTTCCAATCAGCCCCAGCATTTT. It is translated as CASSYRRQTSNQPQHF.

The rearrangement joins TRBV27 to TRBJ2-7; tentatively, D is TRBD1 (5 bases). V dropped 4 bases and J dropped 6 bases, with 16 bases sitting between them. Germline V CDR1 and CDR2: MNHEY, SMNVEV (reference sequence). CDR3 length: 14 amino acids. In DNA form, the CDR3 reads TGTGCCAGCAGTTCTCTCGCCAGGGTGGGCGAGCAGTACTTC. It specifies CASSSLARVGEQYF.

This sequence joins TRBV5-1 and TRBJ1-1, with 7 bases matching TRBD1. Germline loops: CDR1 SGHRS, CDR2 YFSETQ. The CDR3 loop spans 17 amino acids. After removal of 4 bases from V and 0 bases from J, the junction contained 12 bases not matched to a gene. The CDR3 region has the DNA TGCGCCAGCAGCCACGGGACAGCGACGATTCTGAACACTGAAGCTTTCTTT. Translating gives CASSHGTATILNTEAFF.

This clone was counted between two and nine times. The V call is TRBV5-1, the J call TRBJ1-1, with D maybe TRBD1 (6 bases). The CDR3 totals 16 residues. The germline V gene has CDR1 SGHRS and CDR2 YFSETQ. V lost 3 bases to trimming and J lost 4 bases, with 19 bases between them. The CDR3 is CASSSDGTPWSTEAFF. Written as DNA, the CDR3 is TGCGCCAGCAGCTCCGACGGGACACCTTGGTCCACTGAAGCTTTCTTT. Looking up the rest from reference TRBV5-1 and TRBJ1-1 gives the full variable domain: KAGVTQTPRYLIKTRGQQVTLSCSPISGHRSVSWYQQTPGQGLQFLFEYFSETQRNKGNFPGRFSGRQFSNSRSEMNVSTLELGDSALYLCASSSDGTPWSTEAFFGQGTRLTVV.

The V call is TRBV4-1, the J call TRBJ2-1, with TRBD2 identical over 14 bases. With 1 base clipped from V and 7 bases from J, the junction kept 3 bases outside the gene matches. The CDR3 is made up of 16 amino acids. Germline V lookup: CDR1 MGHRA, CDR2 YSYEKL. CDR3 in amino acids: CASSQGGLAGVNEQFF. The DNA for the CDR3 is TGCGCCAGCAGCCAAGGGGGACTAGCGGGAGTAAATGAGCAGTTCTTC.

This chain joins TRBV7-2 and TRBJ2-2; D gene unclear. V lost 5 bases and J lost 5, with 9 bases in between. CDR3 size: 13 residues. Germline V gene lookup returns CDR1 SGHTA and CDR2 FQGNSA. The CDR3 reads CASSPDNTGELFF. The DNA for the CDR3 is TGTGCCAGCAGCCCCGACAATACCGGGGAGCTGTTTTTT.